The 3 T cell receptor beta chains below come from one sample, sequenced in a study of T cells after yellow fever vaccination (dated by TCRdb to the late 2010s). The library relied on 5' RACE. TCRdb shows the sequencer as Illumina NovaSeq 6000. In TCRdb, the public reads were trimmed at Q25 with fastp and aligned with MiXCR, with productive beta chains retained. Every entry covers one CDR3 protein and lists the most common genes and DNA from its rows. In all, the sample holds 300,000 to 400,000 distinct CDR3 sequences, and under 15% of those were seen once. Of the sample, roughly 3% falls within the top ten clones. The treatment or condition label, as the study defines it: live attenuated yellow fever vaccine strain. Sample: CD4+ T cells sorted from PBMCs, taken 15 days after the yellow fever booster vaccination. The receptors were sampled from a young man who received the YFV17D yellow fever vaccine.

This sequence joins TRBV11-1 and TRBJ2-3, with TRBD2 as a possible D gene (6 bases). CDR1 and CDR2 from the germline V gene are SGHAT and FQDESV (reference sequence). The CDR3 is 15 residues long. The V gene lost 0 bases and the J gene lost 7 bases, with 14 bases spanning the gap. CDR3 DNA: TGTGCCAGCAGCTTAGCACCGAGCGGGTTTTATACGCAGTATTTT. Translated, it gives CASSLAPSGFYTQYF.

This clonotype was detected many times. This chain links TRBV11-2 with TRBJ2-3; D call uncertain. Germline V CDR1 and CDR2: SGHAT, FQNNGV. The V end lost 3 bases, the J end lost 4 bases, and 14 bases lay between the germline ends. The CDR3 contains 15 residues. The CDR3 region is CASSLGFPAADTQYF. The CDR3 nucleotides read TGTGCCAGCAGCTTGGGGTTTCCTGCAGCAGATACGCAGTATTTT. The full variable domain, rest sourced from reference TRBV11-2 and TRBJ2-3, is EAGVAQSPRYKIIEKRQSVAFWCNPISGHATLYWYQQILGQGPKLLIQFQNNGVVDDSQLPKDRFSAERLKGVDSTLKIQPAKLEDSAVYLCASSLGFPAADTQYFGPGTRLTVL.

The V and J genes are TRBV6-2 or TRBV6-3 and TRBJ1-4; D uncertain. CDR1 and CDR2 (germline): MNHEY, SVGEGT. The CDR3 is 15 residues long. V lost 8 bases, J lost 5 bases, and 18 bases lay in between. DNA of the CDR3: TGTGCCAGCTCCAATCACTACGCCGCAAATGAAAAACTGTTTTTT. Protein product: CASSNHYAANEKLFF.